The 22 T cell receptor beta chains given below trace back to one sample, sequenced in a study of blood T cells in healthy people across ages. Next came a second PCR, run for about 6 to 11 cycles, which used a sample-barcoded 5' primer along with a J-beta primer mix. TCRdb reanalysed the 5' RACE reads using MiXCR and keeps one entry per CDR3 protein. The table records around 800,000 distinct CDR3 sequences, around 24% of them present only once. The data were also submitted as part of a second study, on T cells of mothers and their children.

Input material: blood. The receptors were gathered from a boy younger than 18 in good health.

This chain joins TRBV6-6 and TRBJ2-5; TRBD2 aligns across 14 bases. The J call may be incorrect, as the DNA end agrees better with TRBJ2-1. CDR1 is MNHNY, CDR2 SVGAGI, per germline (reference sequence). The CDR3 has 15 residues. The CDR3 DNA is TGTGCCAGCAGTTACCGACTAGCGGGGGGGAATGAGCAGTTCTTC. This translates into CASSYRLAGGNEQFF.

The V and J genes are TRBV6-2 or TRBV6-3 and TRBJ1-1; 8 bases agree with TRBD1. Unmatched junction bases numbered 14, after V lost 7 bases and J lost 4 bases. Germline V gene data show CDR1 as MNHEY and CDR2 as SVGEGT. The CDR3 totals 16 residues. This chain's CDR3 is CASTERTGPLGTEAFF. The CDR3 bases are TGTGCCAGCACCGAGAGGACAGGGCCCCTGGGCACTGAAGCTTTCTTT.

This clonotype has a count of ten or more. The V and J genes are TRBV7-6 and TRBJ1-6; no reliable D call. The V end lost 2 bases, the J end lost 9 bases, and 20 bases lay between the germline ends. The CDR3 runs to 17 residues. Looked up from germline, CDR1 is SGHVS and CDR2 is FNYEAQ. The CDR3, as DNA: TGTGCCAGCAGCTTACTCGGGTATGACGGACGTGGTTCACCCCTCCACTTT. This translates into CASSLLGYDGRGSPLHF.

The chain couples TRBV20-1 to TRBJ2-7; 11 bases are a match to TRBD1. V gave up 1 base and J gave up 1 base; unmatched junction bases: 6. CDR1 and CDR2 from the germline V gene are DFQATT and SNEGSKA (reference sequence). The CDR3 covers 16 residues. The CDR3 sequence: CSARAPGQGGSYEQYF. DNA of the CDR3: TGCAGTGCTAGAGCACCGGGACAGGGGGGTTCCTACGAGCAGTACTTC.

This chain connects TRBV2 to TRBJ2-7; D call uncertain. This CDR3 spans 12 amino acids. Germline loops: CDR1 SNHLY, CDR2 FYNNEI. Trimming took off 6 bases at V and 4 bases at J, with 10 bases between the two ends. CDR3 amino acids: CASSNDGYEQYF. For the CDR3, the DNA is TGTGCCAGCAGCAACGACGGTTACGAGCAGTACTTC.

CDR3 region: CASSRTGEDEQYF. As DNA, the CDR3 is TGTGCCAGCAGCCGGACAGGGGAAGACGAGCAGTACTTC. This chain links TRBV3-1 with TRBJ2-7; 9 nucleotides agree with TRBD1. There are 13 residues in the CDR3. Trimming removed 4 bases from V and 5 bases from J; junction bases left unmatched: 3. From germline, CDR1 is LGHDT and CDR2 YNNKEL (reference sequence).

The rearrangement uses TRBV20-1 and TRBJ2-7; 8 positions match TRBD2. The CDR3 totals 15 residues. CDR1 is DFQATT, CDR2 SNEGSKA, per germline (reference sequence). V was clipped by 0 bases and J by 3 bases; unmatched bases: 7. For the CDR3, the DNA is TGCAGTGCTAGAGATCCGGGGGGGAAGGACTACGAGCAGTACTTC. Its translation is CSARDPGGKDYEQYF.

V and J are TRBV7-8 and TRBJ1-4, with D tentatively TRBD1 (5 bases). Germline V gene data show CDR1 as SGHVS and CDR2 as FQNEAQ. Trimming pared 7 bases from V and 4 bases from J, leaving 16 bases between. The CDR3 has 15 residues. CDR3 protein: CASIYEGQGNEKLFF. The CDR3, as DNA: TGTGCCAGCATCTATGAGGGGCAGGGTAATGAAAAACTGTTTTTT.

The rearrangement joins TRBV3-1 to TRBJ2-7; 9 bases fit TRBD1. Trimming at V came to 6 bases and at J to 5 bases, leaving 11 bases not matched to a gene. Germline V gene lookup returns CDR1 LGHDT and CDR2 YNNKEL (reference sequence). CDR3 size: 15 residues. The CDR3 sequence is CASRLTGTGTHEQYF. Written as DNA, the CDR3 is TGTGCCAGCAGGCTCACCGGGACAGGGACTCACGAGCAGTACTTC.

The gene calls are TRBV20-1 and TRBJ1-1; perhaps TRBD1 as D (6 bases). The CDR3 consists of 13 residues. Germline CDR1 and CDR2: DFQATT and SNEGSKA (reference sequence). V lost 5 bases and J 0 bases, leaving 10 bases between the germline ends. CDR3 coding DNA: TGCAGTGCTGGCGACAGGCTGAACACTGAAGCTTTCTTT. Encoded protein: CSAGDRLNTEAFF.

The chain combines TRBV5-1 with TRBJ2-5; maybe TRBD1 (6 bases). The end of the DNA fits TRBJ2-1 better, so the J call may be wrong. Germline values: CDR1 SGHRS, CDR2 YFSETQ. The CDR3 is made up of 16 amino acids. Here the CDR3 reads CASRVSGGLAYNEQFF. The CDR3 DNA reads as TGCGCCAGCAGGGTTAGTGGGGGCCTCGCCTACAATGAGCAGTTCTTC.

The J gene is TRBJ2-1, the V gene TRBV5-1; D is uncertain. CDR1 SGHRS and CDR2 YFSETQ come from the germline V gene. The V gene lost 2 bases and the J gene lost 8 bases, with 11 bases spanning the gap. The CDR3 spans 13 residues. CDR3 in amino acids: CASSFTILDEQFF. Written as DNA, the CDR3 is TGCGCCAGCAGCTTCACAATCTTGGATGAGCAGTTCTTC.

The gene calls are TRBV28 and TRBJ2-3, with TRBD1 identical over 7 bases. The CDR3 totals 20 residues. Germline CDR1 reads MDHEN; CDR2 reads SYDVKM. Trimming at V came to 3 bases and at J to 0 bases, leaving 18 bases not matched to a gene. CDR3 coding DNA: TGTGCCAGCAGTTTGGGGAAGAGACACAGGGGTGGGCCTAGCACAGATACGCAGTATTTT. Translated: CASSLGKRHRGGPSTDTQYF.

The chain uses TRBV5-1 and TRBJ2-5; the match to TRBD2 covers 14 bases. This CDR3 is built from 16 residues. V was pared by 4 bases and J by 5 bases, with 7 bases of the junction left unmatched. CDR1 and CDR2 from the germline V gene are SGHRS and YFSETQ. The CDR3 DNA follows: TGCGCCAGCAGCCAAGGGACTAGCGGGGGATTGGAGACCCAGTACTTC. It yields the protein CASSQGTSGGLETQYF.

In its sample, this clonotype was seen a few times. The chain links TRBV10-3 to TRBJ2-5; 8 nucleotides align to TRBD1. The J call may be mistaken, given a closer DNA end match to TRBJ2-7. This CDR3 comprises 14 residues. CDR1 is ENHRY, CDR2 SYGVKD, per germline. The CDR3 protein is CAISPSGGKYEQYF. The CDR3 nucleotides read TGTGCCATCAGTCCCTCAGGGGGCAAATACGAGCAGTACTTC.

This clonotype appeared a few times. The CDR3: CASSEPGGTGELFF. The CDR3 DNA reads TGCGCCAGCAGTGAGCCGGGTGGCACCGGGGAGCTGTTTTTT. J is TRBJ2-2 and V is TRBV10-2; D is uncertain. This CDR3 has 14 residues. Trimming removed 2 bases from V and 4 bases from J, with 8 bases in between. Germline V lookup: CDR1 WSHSY, CDR2 SAAADI.

This clonotype was found a few times. The CDR3 sequence is CASSQAAPLGGGAGMETQYF. The CDR3 region has the DNA TGTGCCAGCAGCCAAGCCGCCCCTCTGGGCGGGGGGGCCGGCATGGAGACCCAGTACTTC. The genes are TRBV3-1 and TRBJ2-5; 9 bases are shared with TRBD2. CDR3 length equals 20 residues. CDR1 is LGHDT, CDR2 YNNKEL, per germline (reference sequence). The trim removed 1 base at V and 5 bases at J, leaving 20 bases unmatched.

V gene TRBV7-2 combines with J gene TRBJ2-3; D might be TRBD2 (5 bases). V was trimmed by 5 bases and J by 8 bases, leaving 14 bases between them. CDR3 size: 13 residues. The V gene's germline CDR1 is SGHTA and CDR2 FQGNSA. CDR3 nucleotides: TGTGCCAGCAGCACTCTCTGGCGGGCTACGCAGTATTTT. Protein product: CASSTLWRATQYF.

The rearrangement uses TRBV29-1 and TRBJ2-5; no definite D call. The J call could be wrong; TRBJ2-1 is a better fit for the DNA end. The CDR3 loop spans 12 amino acids. Germline V gene data show CDR1 as SQVTM and CDR2 as ANQGSEA. The CDR3 reads CSVGSAYNEQFF. The CDR3 DNA follows: TGCAGCGTTGGGTCGGCCTACAATGAGCAGTTCTTC.

This clonotype appeared many times. The chain links TRBV5-1 to TRBJ1-5; the D gene is possibly TRBD1 (5 bases). Per germline, CDR1 SGHRS and CDR2 YFSETQ. The CDR3 covers 14 residues. Trimming shortened V by 0 bases and J by 3 bases, and 7 bases separated the two germline ends. CDR3: CASSLEGYNQPQHF. In nucleotides, the CDR3 is TGCGCCAGCAGCTTGGAGGGGTACAATCAGCCCCAGCATTTT.

The chain is built from TRBV29-1 and TRBJ1-1, with 9 bases fitting TRBD1. The CDR3 has 14 residues. The germline CDR1 and CDR2 sequences are SQVTM and ANQGSEA. The ends lost 6 bases at V and 3 bases at J; junction bases unmatched: 8. The CDR3 bases are TGCAGCGTGTACCGGGACAGGGCGGACACTGAAGCTTTCTTT. Its protein product is CSVYRDRADTEAFF. The entire variable domain, with the rest obtained from reference TRBV29-1 and TRBJ1-1, is as follows: SAVISQKPSRDICQRGTSLTIQCQVDSQVTMMFWYRQQPGQSLTLIATANQGSEATYESGFVIDKFPISRPNLTFSTLTVSNMSPEDSSIYLCSVYRDRADTEAFFGQGTRLTVV.

The V gene is TRBV3-1, the J gene TRBJ2-7; 8 nucleotides line up with TRBD1. Unmatched junction bases numbered 3, after V lost 4 bases and J lost 1 base. The CDR3 extends over 14 amino acids. Germline V CDR1 and CDR2: LGHDT, YNNKEL (reference sequence). CDR3 in amino acids: CASSRGTGSYEQYF. CDR3 nucleotide sequence: TGTGCCAGCAGCCGAGGGACAGGATCCTACGAGCAGTACTTC.